This passage covers 28 T cell receptor beta chains from one sample sequenced in a study of blood T cell repertoires in COVID-19. TCRdb's table, derived via immunoSEQ multiplex PCR, lists solely in-frame clones and lacks some. The table has 200,000 to 300,000 clones, 75% to 90% seen once; the top ten hold around 1.8%. What was sequenced was peripheral blood. The source of these receptors is a young man with active or convalescent COVID-19.

This sequence joins TRBV7-9 and TRBJ2-7; 7 bases map to TRBD1. Unmatched junction bases numbered 11, after V lost 7 bases and J lost 5 bases. The CDR3 is 14 residues long. Germline V CDR1 and CDR2: SEHNR, FQNEAQ (reference sequence). The CDR3 coding sequence is TGTGCCAGCACCGATACAGGGGTCGCGGACGAGCAGTACTTC. Protein: CASTDTGVADEQYF. Looking up the rest from reference TRBV7-9 and TRBJ2-7 gives the full variable domain: DTGVSQNPRHKITKRGQNVTFRCDPISEHNRLYWYRQTLGQGPEFLTYFQNEAQLEKSRLLSDRFSAERPKGSFSTLEIQRTEQGDSAMYLCASTDTGVADEQYFGPGTRLTVT.

V and J are TRBV6-5 and TRBJ1-4, with 7 bases identical to TRBD1. Germline CDR1 reads MNHEY; CDR2 reads SVGAGI. V lost 8 bases to trimming and J lost 4 bases; unmatched junction nucleotides: 4. There are 13 residues in the CDR3. The CDR3 DNA is TGTGCCAGCGGGGGACAGCGTAATGAAAAACTGTTTTTT. This codes for CASGGQRNEKLFF.

The chain is built from TRBV14 and TRBJ1-1, with D possibly being TRBD1 (6 bases). Germline lookup yields CDR1 SGHDN and CDR2 FVKESK. V lost 5 bases, J lost 6 bases, and 10 bases lay in between. There are 12 residues in the CDR3. The CDR3 DNA follows: TGTGCCAGCAGCAACGGGGGGCCTGAAGCTTTCTTT. Its protein product is CASSNGGPEAFF. Looking up the rest from reference TRBV14 and TRBJ1-1 gives the full variable domain: EAGVTQFPSHSVIEKGQTVTLRCDPISGHDNLYWYRRVMGKEIKFLLHFVKESKQDESGMPNNRFLAERTGGTYSTLKVQPAELEDSGVYFCASSNGGPEAFFGQGTRLTVV.

The chain carries TRBV5-4 and TRBJ2-3, with D possibly TRBD1 on 5 matching bases. CDR3 length equals 13 residues. With 0 bases removed from V and 6 bases from J, the gap between germline ends came to 8 bases. Per the germline V gene, CDR1 is SGHNT and CDR2 is YYREEE (reference sequence). CDR3 sequence reads: CASSLEGVDTQYF. CDR3 DNA sequence: TGTGCCAGCAGCTTGGAAGGGGTGGATACGCAGTATTTT. The full variable domain, completed using reference TRBV5-4 and TRBJ2-3, is ETGVTQSPTHLIKTRGQQVTLRCSSQSGHNTVSWYQQALGQGPQFIFQYYREEENGRGNFPPRFSGLQFPNYSSELNVNALELDDSALYLCASSLEGVDTQYFGPGTRLTVL.

This chain links TRBV30 with TRBJ1-4; 10 nucleotides line up with TRBD1. The CDR3 extends over 14 amino acids. The germline CDR1 and CDR2 sequences are GTSNPN and SVGIG (reference sequence). The trim removed 2 bases at V and 6 bases at J, leaving 3 bases unmatched. CDR3 sequence (DNA): TGTGCCTGGAGTCTCGGGACAGGGGATGAAAAACTGTTTTTT. Its translation: CAWSLGTGDEKLFF.

The chain is built from TRBV4-1 and TRBJ2-2, with 9 nucleotides matching TRBD2. The CDR3 loop spans 16 amino acids. Germline lookup yields CDR1 MGHRA and CDR2 YSYEKL. Unmatched junction bases numbered 7, after V lost 4 bases and J lost 4 bases. The CDR3 region is CASSPRRGGLTGELFF. CDR3 bases: TGCGCCAGCAGCCCCAGGCGGGGGGGCCTCACCGGGGAGCTGTTTTTT.

The CDR3 here is CASSSQGTGELFF. In DNA, the CDR3 is TGTGCCAGCAGTTCTCAGGGTACCGGGGAGCTGTTTTTT. The genes are TRBV27 and TRBJ2-2, with D possibly TRBD1 on 5 matching bases. Germline-derived CDR1 and CDR2 are MNHEY and SMNVEV (reference sequence). V was trimmed by 4 bases and J by 5 bases, leaving 8 bases between them. This CDR3 spans 13 amino acids.

This sequence joins TRBV9 and TRBJ2-7, with D perhaps TRBD1 (6 bases). The CDR3 has 14 amino acids. CDR1 and CDR2 (germline): SGDLS, YYNGEE. V was pared by 0 bases and J by 4 bases, with 11 bases between. The DNA of the CDR3 is TGTGCCAGCAGCGTAGGCAGGGGCGTATACGAGCAGTACTTC. It is translated as CASSVGRGVYEQYF.

CDR3 DNA: TGCGCCAGCAGCCCAGCGGGACTAGCGGTAGAAGATACGCAGTATTTT. It codes for CASSPAGLAVEDTQYF. The J gene is TRBJ2-3, the V gene TRBV4-1; 11 nucleotides align to TRBD2. The J segment lost 5 bases and the V segment lost 4 bases, leaving 8 bases of the junction unmatched. This CDR3 has 16 amino acids. Germline V gene data show CDR1 as MGHRA and CDR2 as YSYEKL.

The CDR3 DNA follows: TGTGCCTGGAGAGAAGACAGGGAGAGGCCCCAGCATTTT. It yields the protein CAWREDRERPQHF. The rearrangement uses TRBV30 and TRBJ1-5, with 7 bases lining up with TRBD1. Trimming took 3 bases from V and 9 from J; bases not matched to a gene: 8. Germline CDR1 GTSNPN, CDR2 SVGIG (reference sequence). This CDR3 spans 13 amino acids.

In this sample, this clone turned up a few times. This sequence joins TRBV5-1 and TRBJ1-4; D not resolved. The CDR3 has 14 residues. V lost 0 bases and J lost 8, with 11 bases in between. Germline lookup yields CDR1 SGHRS and CDR2 YFSETQ. The DNA for the CDR3 is TGCGCCAGCAGCTTGGGCGGCGGAGAGGAAAAACTGTTTTTT. Protein sequence: CASSLGGGEEKLFF. The full variable domain, in which reference TRBV5-1 and TRBJ1-4 provide the parts outside the CDR3, is KAGVTQTPRYLIKTRGQQVTLSCSPISGHRSVSWYQQTPGQGLQFLFEYFSETQRNKGNFPGRFSGRQFSNSRSEMNVSTLELGDSALYLCASSLGGGEEKLFFGSGTQLSVL.

The V gene is TRBV2, the J gene TRBJ1-4; perhaps TRBD1 as D (6 bases). Germline V gene sequence: CDR1 SNHLY, CDR2 FYNNEI. Trimming shortened V by 10 bases and J by 8 bases, and 11 bases separated the two germline ends. This CDR3 has 11 amino acids. Here the CDR3 DNA reads TGTGCCACCAGGACAGCCGAAAAACTGTTTTTT. This translates into CATRTAEKLFF.

CDR3 residues: CASSPGLGNTEAFF. The CDR3 coding sequence is TGTGCCAGCAGCCCAGGGTTGGGGAACACTGAAGCTTTCTTT. The chain is built from TRBV11-3 and TRBJ1-1; the D gene is possibly TRBD1 (5 bases). Germline loops: CDR1 SGHNT, CDR2 YENEEA. V gave up 5 bases and J gave up 1 base, with 11 bases separating them. The CDR3 spans 14 residues.

V usage is TRBV30 and J usage is TRBJ2-7; D is undetermined. This CDR3 comprises 12 residues. Trimming took 1 base from V and 4 from J, leaving 8 bases between them. From germline, CDR1 is GTSNPN and CDR2 SVGIG (reference sequence). The CDR3 sequence is CAWSGQAYEQYF. CDR3 in DNA: TGTGCCTGGAGTGGGCAGGCTTACGAGCAGTACTTC. The full variable domain, completed using reference TRBV30 and TRBJ2-7, is SQTIHQWPATLVQPVGSPLSLECTVEGTSNPNLYWYRQAAGRGLQLLFYSVGIGQISSEVPQNLSASRPQDRQFILSSKKLLLSDSGFYLCAWSGQAYEQYFGPGTRLTVT.

The V gene is TRBV11-3, the J gene TRBJ2-7; TRBD2 matches 7 bases. The CDR3 covers 13 residues. Germline lookup yields CDR1 SGHNT and CDR2 YENEEA. Trimming at V came to 5 bases and at J to 4 bases, leaving 5 bases not matched to a gene. Here the CDR3 reads CASSPREGYEQYF. The DNA of the CDR3 is TGTGCCAGCAGCCCAAGGGAGGGGTACGAGCAGTACTTC.

CDR3 nucleotide sequence: TGCAGTGCTAGTAACCCCACAGGGGGCTCTGGAAACACCATATATTTT. Translating gives CSASNPTGGSGNTIYF. This chain joins TRBV20-1 and TRBJ1-3; 8 bases map to TRBD1. This CDR3 is 16 amino acids long. CDR1 and CDR2 (germline): DFQATT, SNEGSKA (reference sequence). J gave up 0 bases and V 3 bases, and 7 bases lay outside the gene matches.

V and J are TRBV13 and TRBJ1-1; D might be TRBD1 (6 bases). The CDR3 is 15 residues long. V was pared by 4 bases and J by 1 base, with 13 bases between. Germline V gene data show CDR1 as PRHDT and CDR2 as FYEKMQ (reference sequence). The CDR3 loop is CASSSDSLGNTEAFF. The CDR3 DNA reads TGTGCCAGCAGCTCGGACAGCCTCGGGAACACTGAAGCTTTCTTT. The entire variable domain, with the rest obtained from reference TRBV13 and TRBJ1-1, is as follows: AAGVIQSPRHLIKEKRETATLKCYPIPRHDTVYWYQQGPGQDPQFLISFYEKMQSDKGSIPDRFSAQQFSDYHSELNMSSLELGDSALYFCASSSDSLGNTEAFFGQGTRLTVV.

This clone was seen only once. The chain couples TRBV15 to TRBJ2-5; the D is unclear. V was shortened by 0 bases and J by 3 bases, with 8 bases between the two germline ends. Germline CDR1 is LNHNV and CDR2 is YYDKDF (reference sequence). This CDR3 has 14 residues. The CDR3 spells CATSRDQVEETQYF. CDR3 nucleotides: TGTGCCACCAGCAGAGATCAGGTTGAAGAGACCCAGTACTTC.

The chain carries TRBV9 and TRBJ1-2; D call uncertain. Per germline, CDR1 SGDLS and CDR2 YYNGEE. The CDR3 extends over 15 amino acids. Trimming stripped 2 bases from V and 4 bases from J, with 15 bases between. CDR3 region: CASSVANTVFYGYTF. Here the CDR3 DNA reads TGTGCCAGCAGCGTGGCTAATACAGTTTTCTATGGCTACACCTTC.

V and J are TRBV29-1 and TRBJ1-4, with TRBD1 matching 11 bases. Germline V CDR1 and CDR2: SQVTM, ANQGSEA. V shed 5 bases and J 8 bases; nucleotides not matched to a gene: 4. This CDR3 has 13 residues. For the CDR3, the DNA is TGCAGCGTTCGCGGGACAGGGGGAGAAAAACTGTTTTTT. This codes for CSVRGTGGEKLFF. Combining the CDR3 with reference TRBV29-1 and TRBJ1-4 gives the whole variable domain SAVISQKPSRDICQRGTSLTIQCQVDSQVTMMFWYRQQPGQSLTLIATANQGSEATYESGFVIDKFPISRPNLTFSTLTVSNMSPEDSSIYLCSVRGTGGEKLFFGSGTQLSVL.

The chain employs TRBV7-2 and TRBJ1-2, with D hard to call. The germline gives CDR1 SGHTA, CDR2 FQGNSA. This CDR3 region has 12 residues. V shed 5 bases and J shed 8 bases, with 12 bases lying between them. The CDR3 here is CASSPYFSGYTF. The CDR3 nucleotides are TGTGCCAGCAGCCCCTACTTCTCCGGCTACACCTTC.

This clone was found once. This sequence joins TRBV5-6 and TRBJ2-7; TRBD1 agrees at 12 bases. The CDR3 is made up of 15 amino acids. Germline loops: CDR1 SGHDT, CDR2 YYEEEE. Losses at the gene ends were 6 bases for V and 6 bases for J; bases not matched to a gene: 10. CDR3 loop: CASIRSGTGGSEQYF. CDR3 coding DNA: TGTGCCAGCATCCGATCCGGGACAGGGGGCAGCGAGCAGTACTTC.

The genes are TRBV3-1 (or the pseudogene TRBV3-2) and TRBJ1-2; TRBD1 matches at 9 bases. CDR1 LGHDT and CDR2 YNNKEL come from the germline V gene (reference sequence). The trim removed 4 bases at V and 8 bases at J, leaving 8 bases unmatched. This CDR3 region has 14 residues. This CDR3 reads CASSPGTGILGYTF. In nucleotides, the CDR3 is TGTGCCAGCAGCCCCGGGACAGGGATTTTGGGCTACACCTTC.

The chain employs TRBV7-2 and TRBJ2-1, with D possibly TRBD2 on 7 matching bases. V dropped 2 bases and J dropped 15 bases, with 17 bases sitting between them. This CDR3 is 13 amino acids long. Germline V gene data show CDR1 as SGHTA and CDR2 as FQGNSA. The CDR3 reads CASSLNMIGGLFF. The CDR3 DNA is TGTGCCAGCAGCTTAAACATGATCGGGGGGCTGTTCTTC.

The chain carries TRBV12-3 or TRBV12-4 and TRBJ1-2; 8 bases map to TRBD1. J lost 5 bases, V lost 1 base, and 0 bases had no gene match. This CDR3 spans 13 amino acids. CDR3 DNA: TGTGCCAGCAGTTTAGGGACAGGGTATGGCTACACCTTC. Protein sequence: CASSLGTGYGYTF.

A single count supports this clone. The chain recombines TRBV19 with TRBJ2-6; the match to TRBD1 covers 10 bases. The J segment lost 4 bases and the V segment lost 6 bases, leaving 9 bases of the junction unmatched. This CDR3 is 17 amino acids long. CDR1 and CDR2 from the germline V gene are LNHDA and SQIVND (reference sequence). This chain's CDR3 is CASRGQGLSAGANVLTF. Here the CDR3 DNA reads TGTGCCAGTAGGGGACAGGGGCTTAGCGCGGGGGCCAACGTCCTGACTTTC.

The count of this clone is one. This CDR3 reads CASSSRDSYEQYF. In DNA form, the CDR3 reads TGTGCCAGCAGCTCCCGGGATTCCTACGAGCAGTACTTC. This chain links TRBV11-3 with TRBJ2-7, with D maybe TRBD2 (5 bases). Germline assignment: CDR1 SGHNT and CDR2 YENEEA. The CDR3 is made up of 13 amino acids. Trimming stripped 4 bases from V and 1 base from J, with 8 bases between.

The chain links TRBV6-6 to TRBJ1-3; 8 nucleotides line up with TRBD1. The CDR3 is made up of 14 amino acids. V shed 6 bases, J shed 7 bases, and the junction held 8 bases outside the gene matches. Germline assignment: CDR1 MNHNY and CDR2 SVGAGI (reference sequence). CDR3 in amino acids: CASRSPGGANTIYF. DNA for the CDR3: TGTGCCAGCAGATCTCCAGGGGGCGCGAACACCATATATTTT.